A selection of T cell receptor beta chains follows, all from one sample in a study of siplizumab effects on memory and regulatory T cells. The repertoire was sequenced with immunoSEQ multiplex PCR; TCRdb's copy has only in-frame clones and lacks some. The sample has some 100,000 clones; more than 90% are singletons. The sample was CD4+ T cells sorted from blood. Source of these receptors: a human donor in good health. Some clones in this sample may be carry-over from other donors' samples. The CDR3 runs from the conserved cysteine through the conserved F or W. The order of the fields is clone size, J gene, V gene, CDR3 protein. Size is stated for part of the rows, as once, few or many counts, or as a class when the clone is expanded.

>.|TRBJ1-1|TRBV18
CASSPDRGGPEAFF
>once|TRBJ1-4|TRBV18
CASSPDRGANEKLFF
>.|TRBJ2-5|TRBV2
CASKGRETQYF
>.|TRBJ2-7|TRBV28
CASSSPTTGSYEQYF
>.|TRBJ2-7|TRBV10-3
CATRTDNHSEQYF
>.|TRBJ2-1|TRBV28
CASSLGSSYNEQFF
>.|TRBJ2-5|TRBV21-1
CASSNKASGSRETQYF
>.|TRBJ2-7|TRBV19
CASGGTGASEQYF
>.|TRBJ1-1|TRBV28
CASSISGRGNTEAFF
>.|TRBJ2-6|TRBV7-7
CASSLGGSGANVLTF
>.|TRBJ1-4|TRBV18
CASSSRPMGNEKLFF
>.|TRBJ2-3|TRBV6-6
CASSYSLDTQYF
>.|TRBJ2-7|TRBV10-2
CASRNLPGLAGAEEQYF
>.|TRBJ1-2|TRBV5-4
CASSLAGTNYGYTF
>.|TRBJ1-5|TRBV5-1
CASSMGQGPNQPQHF
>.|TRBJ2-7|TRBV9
CASSPSLGAYEQYF
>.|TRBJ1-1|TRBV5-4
CASSRPGNTEAFF
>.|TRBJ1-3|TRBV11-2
CASSPQPGAGNTIYF
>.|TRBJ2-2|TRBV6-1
CASSETGNTGELFF
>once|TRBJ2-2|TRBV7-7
CASSLDWHGELFF
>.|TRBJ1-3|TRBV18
CASSDTSGNTIYF
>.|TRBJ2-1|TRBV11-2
CASSPLTGPYNEQFF
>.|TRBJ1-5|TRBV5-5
CASSSENRDQPQHF
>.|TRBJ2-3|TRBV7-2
CASSLRSGLGDTQYF
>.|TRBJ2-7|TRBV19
CASSVPGTGGYEQYF
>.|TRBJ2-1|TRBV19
CASNPSSYNEQFF
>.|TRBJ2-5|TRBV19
CASSTTGVQTQYF
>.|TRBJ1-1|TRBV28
CASRRTGSTEAFF
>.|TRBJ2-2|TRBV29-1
CSVSNDRTGELFF
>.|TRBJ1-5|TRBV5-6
CASSLGGYSNQPQHF
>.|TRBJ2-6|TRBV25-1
CASSVGQGKAGGANVLTF
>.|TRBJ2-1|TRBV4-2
CASSNPTGLHNEQFF
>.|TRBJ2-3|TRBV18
CASSPSADTQYF
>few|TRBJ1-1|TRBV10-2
CASRTTGLNTEAFF
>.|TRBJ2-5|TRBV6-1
CASTESAGEETQYF
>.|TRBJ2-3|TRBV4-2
CASSQDPGTSGRPDTQYF
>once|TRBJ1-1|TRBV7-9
CASSSDLIKAFF
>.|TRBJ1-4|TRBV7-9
CASSSARANEKLFF
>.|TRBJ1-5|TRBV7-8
CASSWRAGTEGGQPQHF
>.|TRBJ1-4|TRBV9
CASSAPVQGFNEKLFF
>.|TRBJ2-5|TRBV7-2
CASSWSGLMETQYF